One and the same sample provided the 17 T cell receptor beta chains below, sequenced in a study of Ad26.COV2.S vaccination and SARS-CoV-2 variants. Treatment meaning: around 19 received Ad26.COV2.S at low or high dose, single or two shots; 5 received placebo; per-sample allocation not given. On day 63 after the first injection, vaccine and placebo recipients gave samples. Measured with immunoSEQ multiplex PCR; TCRdb has only the in-frame clones, and not every one. Of about 420,000 clones listed, roughly 88% are singletons. The sequences come from peripheral blood, collected in a trial of Ad26.COV2.S vaccine versus placebo. These receptors all come from a person aged 18-60 years who received the Ad26.COV2.S COVID-19 vaccine or a placebo.

This chain connects TRBV6-5 to TRBJ1-4; D remains unclear. The CDR3 has 14 residues. From germline, CDR1 is MNHEY and CDR2 SVGAGI. Trimming cost V 0 bases and J 6 bases, with 8 bases left between them. CDR3 sequence reads: CASSYSLADEKLFF. For the CDR3, the DNA is TGTGCCAGCAGTTACTCGCTGGCAGATGAAAAACTGTTTTTT.

The chain has TRBV15 and TRBJ2-1, with 10 bases aligning to TRBD1. CDR1 is LNHNV, CDR2 YYDKDF, per germline (reference sequence). CDR3 length: 23 residues. Trimming cost V 3 bases and J 0 bases; bases outside gene matches: 23. Here the CDR3 reads CATSRAILGSRDRGLNSYNEQFF. The CDR3 DNA is TGTGCCACCAGCAGGGCCATCCTTGGGTCGCGGGACAGGGGTCTCAACTCCTACAATGAGCAGTTCTTC.

This sequence joins TRBV4-3 and TRBJ2-7, with 8 nucleotides matching TRBD1. CDR3 size: 15 residues. Germline values: CDR1 LGHNA, CDR2 YSLEER. Trimming removed 0 bases from V and 7 bases from J; junction bases left unmatched: 8. The CDR3 region is CASSQENQGAREQYF. DNA for the CDR3: TGCGCCAGCAGCCAAGAGAATCAGGGGGCGCGGGAGCAGTACTTC.

The J gene is TRBJ2-1, the V gene TRBV7-9; D remains ambiguous. Germline V gene data show CDR1 as SEHNR and CDR2 as FQNEAQ (reference sequence). The CDR3 has 18 amino acids. With 6 bases removed from V and 0 bases from J, the gap between germline ends came to 21 bases. The CDR3, as DNA: TGTGCCAGCAGTCCCCGGTGGCTACCCGTAAGCTCCTACAATGAGCAGTTCTTC. This translates into CASSPRWLPVSSYNEQFF. The variable domain in full, with the rest retrieved from reference TRBV7-9 and TRBJ2-1, is DTGVSQNPRHKITKRGQNVTFRCDPISEHNRLYWYRQTLGQGPEFLTYFQNEAQLEKSRLLSDRFSAERPKGSFSTLEIQRTEQGDSAMYLCASSPRWLPVSSYNEQFFGPGTRLTVL.

This chain connects TRBV20-1 to TRBJ1-5, with D tentatively TRBD1 (5 bases). The CDR3 is 13 residues long. V was pared by 3 bases and J by 6 bases, with 12 bases between. CDR1 is DFQATT, CDR2 SNEGSKA, per germline (reference sequence). The DNA of the CDR3 is TGCAGTGCTAGTCGGGGGATTAGTCAGCCCCAGCATTTT. Protein product: CSASRGISQPQHF.

The chain recombines TRBV5-1 with TRBJ2-1; D is unclear. Trimming pared 4 bases from V and 1 base from J, leaving 18 bases between. Germline V lookup: CDR1 SGHRS, CDR2 YFSETQ. The CDR3 covers 17 residues. CDR3 loop: CASSDPSTARSYNEQFF. Here the CDR3 DNA reads TGCGCCAGCAGCGACCCATCAACGGCGAGGTCCTACAATGAGCAGTTCTTC.

The chain links TRBV6-5 to TRBJ2-3; maybe TRBD1 (6 bases). Trimming stripped 1 base from V and 4 bases from J, with 6 bases between. Germline CDR1 MNHEY, CDR2 SVGAGI. The length of the CDR3 is 13 residues. Here the CDR3 reads CASSYYRADTQYF. The CDR3 coding sequence is TGTGCCAGCAGTTACTACAGGGCAGATACGCAGTATTTT.

The V gene is TRBV6-5, the J gene TRBJ1-5; D not certain. V lost 7 bases and J 3 bases, leaving 13 bases between the germline ends. Germline V gives CDR1 MNHEY, CDR2 SVGAGI. The CDR3 runs to 14 residues. CDR3 nucleotide sequence: TGTGCCAGCATAATGGGGTGGAACAATCAGCCCCAGCATTTT. Its protein is CASIMGWNNQPQHF.

This chain joins TRBV7-2 and TRBJ2-7, with 11 bases identical to TRBD2. In germline, CDR1 is SGHTA, CDR2 FQGNSA. This CDR3 contains 15 residues. The J segment lost 4 bases and the V segment lost 5 bases, leaving 7 bases of the junction unmatched. DNA of the CDR3: TGTGCCAGCAGCCTATCTAGCGGGGGGCAGTACGAGCAGTACTTC. Encoded protein: CASSLSSGGQYEQYF.

The rearrangement joins TRBV3-1 (or the pseudogene TRBV3-2) to TRBJ2-3; weak D call: TRBD1 (5 bases). The V end lost 6 bases, the J end lost 6 bases, and 19 bases lay between the germline ends. Germline V gene data show CDR1 as LGHDT and CDR2 as YNNKEL (reference sequence). The CDR3 totals 15 residues. CDR3 residues: CASSQRGTQLDTQYF. CDR3 DNA sequence: TGTGCCAGCAGTCAAAGGGGAACCCAGTTGGATACGCAGTATTTT.

This clone was seen a single time. The rearrangement links TRBV4-3 to TRBJ2-6, with D hard to call. Germline V gene sequence: CDR1 LGHNA, CDR2 YSLEER. The CDR3 consists of 15 residues. V dropped 0 bases and J dropped 10 bases, with 13 bases sitting between them. The CDR3 DNA is TGCGCCAGCAGCCAAGACCCGTGGTTGGCTAACGTCCTGACTTTC. As protein: CASSQDPWLANVLTF.

The rearrangement links TRBV11-3 to TRBJ2-1; TRBD1 aligns across 7 bases. Germline V gene lookup returns CDR1 SGHNT and CDR2 YENEEA. Trimming took 1 base from V and 2 from J; bases not matched to a gene: 2. The CDR3 consists of 15 residues. This CDR3 is CASSLVTGAYNEQFF. The CDR3 nucleotides are TGTGCCAGCAGCTTAGTAACAGGGGCCTACAATGAGCAGTTCTTC.

The chain employs TRBV9 and TRBJ2-1; TRBD2 aligns across 7 bases. The CDR3 totals 15 residues. CDR1 and CDR2 from the germline V gene are SGDLS and YYNGEE. V lost 2 bases and J lost 6; bases outside the gene matches: 8. In DNA form, the CDR3 reads TGTGCCAGCAGCGTCGGAGCGGGGTTCGCCAATGAGCAGTTCTTC. This codes for CASSVGAGFANEQFF.

The J gene is TRBJ2-1, the V gene TRBV5-8; the match to TRBD2 covers 10 bases. The CDR3 length is 15 residues. The junction had 6 bases not matched to a gene; V was cut back by 3 bases and J by 6 bases. Germline CDR1 SGHTS, CDR2 YDEGEE. The CDR3 region is CASSSPGLASNEQFF. DNA of the CDR3: TGTGCCAGCAGCTCCCCGGGACTAGCGAGCAATGAGCAGTTCTTC.

The chain joins TRBV21-1 to TRBJ1-2; the table's D call, TRBD1, has no DNA check behind it. TRBV21-1 is annotated as a pseudogene. This CDR3 comprises 17 residues. CDR3 region: CASSKALTGHPSYGYTF. In DNA, the CDR3 is TGTGCCAGCAGCAAAGCGCTTACGGGACACCCATCCTATGGCTACACCTTC.

This chain connects TRBV28 to TRBJ2-2; possibly TRBD2 for D (6 bases). Per germline, CDR1 MDHEN and CDR2 SYDVKM. The CDR3 totals 16 residues. V lost 3 bases and J 4 bases, leaving 15 bases between the germline ends. The chain's CDR3 is CASSLVGRMPTGELFF. The CDR3 DNA sequence: TGTGCCAGCAGTTTGGTAGGGAGGATGCCCACCGGGGAGCTGTTTTTT.

The CDR3 region has the DNA TGTGCCAGCAGTGGGACAGGGAGACAGCCCCAGCATTTT. The encoded protein is CASSGTGRQPQHF. The chain combines TRBV6-2 or TRBV6-3 with TRBJ1-5, with 9 nucleotides matching TRBD1. Germline V gene lookup returns CDR1 MNHEY and CDR2 SVGEGT. J gave up 7 bases and V 5 bases, and 3 bases lay outside the gene matches. This CDR3 comprises 13 residues.